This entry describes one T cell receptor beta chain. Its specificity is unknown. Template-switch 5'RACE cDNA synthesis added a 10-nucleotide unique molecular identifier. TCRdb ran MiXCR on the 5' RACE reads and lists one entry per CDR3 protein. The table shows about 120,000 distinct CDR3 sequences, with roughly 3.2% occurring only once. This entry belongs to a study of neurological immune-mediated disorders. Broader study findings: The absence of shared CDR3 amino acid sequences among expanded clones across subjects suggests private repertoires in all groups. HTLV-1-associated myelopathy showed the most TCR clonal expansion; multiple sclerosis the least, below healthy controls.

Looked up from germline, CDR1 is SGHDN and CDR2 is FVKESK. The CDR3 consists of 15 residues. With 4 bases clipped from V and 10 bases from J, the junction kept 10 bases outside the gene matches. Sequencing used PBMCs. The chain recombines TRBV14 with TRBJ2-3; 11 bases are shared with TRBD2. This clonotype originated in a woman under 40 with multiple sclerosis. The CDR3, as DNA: TGTGCCAGCAGCCGCCCCGGGACTAGCGGTGGGCCGCAGTATTTT. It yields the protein CASSRPGTSGGPQYF.